The 17 T cell receptor beta chains below all came from one sample that was sequenced in a study of chemoradiotherapy in HPV16-positive cancers. Using immunoSEQ multiplex PCR, the repertoire was profiled, and TCRdb retains in-frame clones only, with some absent. In the table there are 7,700 or so clones, less than 75% of which are singletons. The sample was taken from a patient who underwent chemoradiotherapy. These receptors came from a human donor with HPV-associated anogenital cancer.

J is TRBJ1-5 and V is TRBV7-2; D remains ambiguous. The CDR3 contains 15 residues. Per germline, CDR1 SGHTA and CDR2 FQGNSA. Trimming removed 1 base at V and 0 bases at J, with 7 bases between. Written as DNA, the CDR3 is TGTGCCAGCAGCTTAGAGGCGAGTAGCAATCAGCCCCAGCATTTT. Amino acid sequence: CASSLEASSNQPQHF. Combining the CDR3 with reference TRBV7-2 and TRBJ1-5 gives the whole variable domain GAGVSQSPSNKVTEKGKDVELRCDPISGHTALYWYRQSLGQGLEFLIYFQGNSAPDKSGLPSDRFSAERTGGSVSTLTIQRTQQEDSAVYLCASSLEASSNQPQHFGDGTRLSIL.

This chain uses TRBV27 with TRBJ1-5; TRBD1 agrees at 10 bases. Germline CDR1 MNHEY, CDR2 SMNVEV (reference sequence). The CDR3 runs to 15 residues. V was clipped by 6 bases and J by 3 bases; unmatched bases: 5. The CDR3 DNA sequence: TGTGCCAGCAGCCCAGGGACAGGGGTCAATCAGCCCCAGCATTTT. It encodes CASSPGTGVNQPQHF.

V gene TRBV7-2 combines with J gene TRBJ2-1; D gene uncertain. The CDR3 sequence is 15 residues long. V was shortened by 5 bases and J by 0 bases, with 11 bases between the two germline ends. From germline, CDR1 is SGHTA and CDR2 FQGNSA. CDR3 residues: CASSADWSSYNEQFF. The CDR3 nucleotides read TGTGCCAGCAGCGCCGACTGGAGCTCCTACAATGAGCAGTTCTTC.

This sequence joins TRBV30 and TRBJ1-1, with a weak D call TRBD1 (6 bases). The CDR3 consists of 15 residues. V was clipped by 4 bases and J by 0 bases, with 15 bases between them. Germline lookup yields CDR1 GTSNPN and CDR2 SVGIG (reference sequence). Written as DNA, the CDR3 is TGTGCCTGGATTGCCACGGACAGAGTGAACACTGAAGCTTTCTTT. Translating it yields CAWIATDRVNTEAFF.

J is TRBJ1-5 and V is TRBV29-1; 7 positions agree with TRBD1. Looked up from germline, CDR1 is SQVTM and CDR2 is ANQGSEA. The V segment lost 7 bases and the J segment 5 bases; nucleotides outside the gene matches: 11. The length of the CDR3 is 14 residues. The CDR3 coding sequence is TGCAGCGCCGCTACCGGGACAGCGTATCAGCCCCAGCATTTT. Amino acids: CSAATGTAYQPQHF.

This clone has a single count. The chain's CDR3 is CASSERGEQFF. The CDR3 nucleotides read TGCGCCAGCAGTGAAAGGGGGGAGCAGTTCTTC. This sequence joins TRBV10-1 and TRBJ2-1, with a possible D match to TRBD1 (6 bases). Trimming left V 3 bases short and J 10 bases short, with 7 bases between. The CDR3 has 11 residues. From germline, CDR1 is WNHNN and CDR2 SYGVQD (reference sequence).

The chain uses TRBV14 and TRBJ2-1; D ambiguous. The CDR3 is made up of 11 amino acids. CDR1 and CDR2 from the germline V gene are SGHDN and FVKESK. Trimming took 1 base from V and 9 from J, leaving 4 bases between them. This chain's CDR3 is CASSQVREQFF. CDR3 nucleotide sequence: TGTGCCAGCAGCCAAGTGCGTGAGCAGTTCTTC.

The chain carries TRBV5-4 and TRBJ1-2, with D possibly being TRBD1 (6 bases). V gave up 4 bases and J gave up 3 bases, with 13 bases separating them. CDR1 and CDR2 from the germline V gene are SGHNT and YYREEE (reference sequence). The CDR3 has 14 amino acids. This CDR3 reads CASSSDQGYYGYTF. The CDR3 nucleotides read TGTGCCAGCAGCAGCGACCAGGGGTACTATGGCTACACCTTC.

The chain has TRBV6-1 and TRBJ1-5; 7 positions agree with TRBD1. The V segment lost 4 bases and the J segment 0 bases; nucleotides outside the gene matches: 6. CDR1 is MNHNS, CDR2 SASEGT, per germline. CDR3 length: 16 amino acids. CDR3 loop: CASSVGGQYSNQPQHF. Here the CDR3 DNA reads TGTGCCAGCAGTGTGGGGGGACAGTATAGCAATCAGCCCCAGCATTTT.

The V call is TRBV18, the J call TRBJ1-4, with 7 bases matching TRBD1. The CDR3 contains 14 residues. The V gene end was trimmed by 4 bases and the J gene end by 8 bases; junction bases not matched to a gene: 7. CDR1 and CDR2 from the germline V gene are KGHSH and LQKENI. CDR3 nucleotides: TGTGCCAGCTCACAGGGGGCGCGGAGGGAAAAACTGTTTTTT. Its translation: CASSQGARREKLFF.

This sequence joins TRBV19 and TRBJ2-6; D might be TRBD2 (6 bases). The germline CDR1 and CDR2 sequences are LNHDA and SQIVND (reference sequence). Trimming pared 7 bases from V and 2 bases from J, leaving 21 bases between. The CDR3 extends over 18 amino acids. The CDR3 nucleotides are TGTGCCAGTACTCCCTTTTGGCGGGAAGATACTGGGGCCAACGTCCTGACTTTC. Translating gives CASTPFWREDTGANVLTF. Together with reference TRBV19 and TRBJ2-6, the CDR3 gives the full variable domain: DGGITQSPKYLFRKEGQNVTLSCEQNLNHDAMYWYRQDPGQGLRLIYYSQIVNDFQKGDIAEGYSVSREKKESFPLTVTSAQKNPTAFYLCASTPFWREDTGANVLTFGAGSRLTVL.

CDR3 amino acids: CAWSKGTYNSPLHF. The DNA for the CDR3 is TGTGCCTGGAGTAAGGGGACTTATAATTCACCCCTCCACTTT. The chain recombines TRBV30 with TRBJ1-6; D is possibly TRBD1 (5 bases). Germline V gene lookup returns CDR1 GTSNPN and CDR2 SVGIG (reference sequence). Trimming pared 2 bases from V and 4 bases from J, leaving 9 bases between. The CDR3 is made up of 14 amino acids. Together with reference TRBV30 and TRBJ1-6, the CDR3 gives the full variable domain: SQTIHQWPATLVQPVGSPLSLECTVEGTSNPNLYWYRQAAGRGLQLLFYSVGIGQISSEVPQNLSASRPQDRQFILSSKKLLLSDSGFYLCAWSKGTYNSPLHFGNGTRLTVT.

V is TRBV11-3 and J is TRBJ2-1; TRBD2 matches at 10 bases. The trim removed 6 bases at V and 7 bases at J, leaving 12 bases unmatched. Germline CDR1 SGHNT, CDR2 YENEEA. This CDR3 is 16 amino acids long. The CDR3: CASSITPGLASNEQFF. The CDR3 bases are TGTGCCAGCAGTATCACCCCGGGACTAGCGTCAAATGAGCAGTTCTTC.

This clone was found once. The chain has TRBV21-1 and TRBJ1-2; TRBD1, the table's D call, lacks a check against the DNA. TRBV21-1 is designated a pseudogene. The CDR3 has 20 amino acids. CDR3 bases: TGTGCCAGCAGCAAACCTATTGGGGACAGCGGTGAACCGAAACCCTATGGCTACACCTTC. Protein: CASSKPIGDSGEPKPYGYTF.

V usage is TRBV5-1 and J usage is TRBJ2-4; 8 bases are a match to TRBD2. Germline trimming cut 1 base from V and 7 bases from J; bases unmatched to any gene: 10. Germline V gene lookup returns CDR1 SGHRS and CDR2 YFSETQ. This CDR3 is 16 amino acids long. CDR3 DNA sequence: TGCGCCAGCAGCTTGTTTCCAGCGGGAGATCTTAACATTCAGTACTTC. Encoded protein: CASSLFPAGDLNIQYF.

The chain recombines TRBV7-9 with TRBJ1-2; possibly TRBD1 for D (6 bases). V dropped 5 bases and J dropped 5 bases, with 18 bases sitting between them. CDR1 is SEHNR and CDR2 is FQNEAQ in the germline V gene (reference sequence). The CDR3 consists of 15 residues. This CDR3 reads CASSLTEQGGYGYTF. CDR3 bases: TGTGCCAGCAGCCTGACAGAACAGGGAGGGTATGGCTACACCTTC.

The rearrangement uses TRBV5-6 and TRBJ1-1; D gene uncertain. Germline-derived CDR1 and CDR2 are SGHDT and YYEEEE. V shed 3 bases and J shed 0 bases, with 15 bases lying between them. The length of the CDR3 is 16 residues. DNA of the CDR3: TGTGCCAGCAGCTCCCCCAGGCGCTCGGTGAACACTGAAGCTTTCTTT. It encodes CASSSPRRSVNTEAFF.